What follows are 7 T cell receptor beta chains derived from one specimen sequenced in a study of beta chain features in type 1 diabetes listed by TCRdb under 2018. Libraries were made using the immunoSEQ multiplex PCR assay. All of the isolated RNA was reverse transcribed with the High Capacity cDNA Reverse Transcription Kit, so expressed TCRB transcripts were sequenced. Drawn from immuneACCESS, this table holds only the in-frame rearrangements with V and J called that TCRdb kept. Clones are partly lost; checked studies trace under half to an unresolved V gene and leave the rest unexplained. The sample table contains a few hundred thousand clones; only one count was recorded for over 9.5% of them. More than 0.015% of the sample is in the top ten clones. Sequencing input: naive CD4+ T cells from blood. The cell subset or site tag for this specimen amounts to: true naive CD4+ T cells. The receptors come from a man younger than 35 in good health.

This clone was counted only a few times. J is TRBJ1-1 and V is TRBV13; D uncertain. The CDR3 consists of 14 residues. Trimming shortened V by 3 bases and J by 5 bases, and 13 bases separated the two germline ends. CDR1 and CDR2 from the germline V gene are PRHDT and FYEKMQ (reference sequence). CDR3 sequence reads: CASSFGMAGTEAFF. CDR3 nucleotide sequence: TGTGCCAGCAGCTTTGGAATGGCGGGGACTGAAGCTTTCTTT.

This clone has a handful of counts. The chain has TRBV5-4 and TRBJ2-5; tentatively, D is TRBD1 (6 bases). Trimming removed 7 bases at V and 1 base at J, with 14 bases between. Germline CDR1 SGHNT, CDR2 YYREEE (reference sequence). The CDR3 length is 14 residues. CDR3 loop: CASRVGQSQETQYF. The CDR3 nucleotides are TGTGCCAGCCGGGTCGGACAGTCCCAAGAGACCCAGTACTTC. Variable domain in full (rest from reference TRBV5-4 and TRBJ2-5): ETGVTQSPTHLIKTRGQQVTLRCSSQSGHNTVSWYQQALGQGPQFIFQYYREEENGRGNFPPRFSGLQFPNYSSELNVNALELDDSALYLCASRVGQSQETQYFGPGTRLLVL.

This clone has just a few counts. The chain has TRBV20-1 and TRBJ2-7; D is uncertain. Between the trimmed V and J ends, which lost 8 bases and 0 bases, there was a span of 8 bases. CDR3 length equals 11 residues. Germline lookup yields CDR1 DFQATT and CDR2 SNEGSKA (reference sequence). This chain's CDR3 is CSCPGSYEQYF. CDR3 DNA sequence: TGCAGTTGCCCAGGCTCCTACGAGCAGTACTTC.

V usage is TRBV2 and J usage is TRBJ2-2, with TRBD2 as a possible D gene (6 bases). Per the germline V gene, CDR1 is SNHLY and CDR2 is FYNNEI. The CDR3 extends over 15 amino acids. Trimming removed 6 bases at V and 7 bases at J, with 18 bases between. The CDR3 region is CASSAVTREYGELFF. In DNA form, the CDR3 reads TGTGCCAGCAGCGCCGTTACGCGGGAATACGGGGAGCTGTTTTTT.

Only a few counts were recorded for this clone. The V call is TRBV10-3, the J call TRBJ2-7; 7 nucleotides agree with TRBD1. Germline V gene sequence: CDR1 ENHRY, CDR2 SYGVKD. The CDR3 sequence is 18 residues long. Losses at the gene ends were 7 bases for V and 0 bases for J; bases not matched to a gene: 18. CDR3 amino acids: CAITDRVSLAHRSYEQYF. For the CDR3, the DNA is TGTGCCATCACCGACAGGGTCTCCTTGGCCCATCGCTCCTACGAGCAGTACTTC.

The genes are TRBV5-4 and TRBJ2-3; possibly TRBD2 for D (6 bases). Germline V gene sequence: CDR1 SGHNT, CDR2 YYREEE (reference sequence). The CDR3 runs 13 residues. V lost 2 bases and J 5 bases, leaving 9 bases between the germline ends. The CDR3 spells CASSFWGVDTQYF. In nucleotides, the CDR3 is TGTGCCAGCAGCTTCTGGGGGGTAGATACGCAGTATTTT.

There are a few counts of this clone. The chain couples TRBV4-2 to TRBJ2-2; 9 nucleotides align to TRBD2. CDR1 and CDR2 from the germline V gene are LGHNA and YNFKEQ. V trimming: 4 bases; J trimming: 7 bases; junction bases outside the gene matches: 16. The CDR3 covers 18 residues. In nucleotides, the CDR3 is TGTGCCAGCAGCCCAGAAAAGGGCGGGAGGGCTCGGCACGGGGAGCTGTTTTTT. Translation: CASSPEKGGRARHGELFF.